A single sample gave rise to the 21 T cell receptor beta chains below, sequenced in a study of control samples from healthy donors and cancer patients. The method was immunoSEQ multiplex PCR; TCRdb's version includes in-frame clones alone and lacks a portion of them. Of about 80,000 clones in the sample, roughly 91% were seen once. Material for sequencing was blood. These receptors originate from a man aged 50 to 60 in good health.

The chain couples TRBV27 to TRBJ2-7; perhaps TRBD2 as D (5 bases). The CDR3 spans 13 residues. CDR1 MNHEY and CDR2 SMNVEV come from the germline V gene (reference sequence). The DNA of the CDR3 is TGTGGAACCGGGATGTCTCATGACTACGAGCAGTACTTC. Its translation is CGTGMSHDYEQYF.

V is TRBV6-1 and J is TRBJ1-1; 8 bases agree with TRBD1. CDR3 length equals 18 residues. CDR1 and CDR2 (germline): MNHNS, SASEGT. J was trimmed by 4 bases and V by 2 bases; bases with no gene match: 15. The CDR3 bases are TGTGCCAGCAGTGAATGGGGGAGGACAGGGCCATGGTTCACTGAAGCTTTCTTT. Translation: CASSEWGRTGPWFTEAFF.

DNA for the CDR3: TGTGCCAGTAGTATCGACAGGTATCCACGAAGGAAACTGTTTTTT. Translating it yields CASSIDRYPRRKLFF. The chain carries TRBV19 and TRBJ1-4; possibly TRBD1 for D (6 bases). With 3 bases removed from V and 11 bases from J, the gap between germline ends came to 19 bases. CDR3 length: 15 amino acids. Germline V lookup: CDR1 LNHDA, CDR2 SQIVND (reference sequence).

J is TRBJ1-5 and V is TRBV28, with D uncertain. Germline CDR1 is MDHEN and CDR2 is SYDVKM. CDR3 length: 14 residues. The V end was cut by 1 base, the J end by 9 bases, with 13 bases between. The chain's CDR3 is CASSLSGALGPQHF. The DNA of the CDR3 is TGTGCCAGCAGTTTATCGGGCGCCCTGGGGCCCCAGCATTTT.

V gene TRBV30 combines with J gene TRBJ1-1; possible D gene TRBD1, 6 bases. The V end lost 2 bases, the J end lost 7 bases, and 20 bases lay between the germline ends. Germline CDR1 and CDR2: GTSNPN and SVGIG (reference sequence). The CDR3 totals 15 residues. As DNA, the CDR3 is TGTGCCTGGAGTACCCCCCACTCAGGGGATCTTGAAGCTTTCTTT. Translated, it gives CAWSTPHSGDLEAFF.

The chain is built from TRBV11-2 and TRBJ2-5; TRBD2 matches at 8 bases. The CDR3 runs to 14 residues. V shed 4 bases, J shed 5 bases, and the junction held 6 bases outside the gene matches. In germline, CDR1 is SGHAT, CDR2 FQNNGV. The CDR3, as DNA: TGTGCCAGCAGCTCCTCCAGACTAGCGGAGACCCAGTACTTC. This translates into CASSSSRLAETQYF.

In its sample, this clone was seen once. CDR3 sequence reads: CASSTPGQNTEAFF. CDR3 nucleotides: TGTGCCAGTAGTACCCCGGGACAGAACACTGAAGCTTTCTTT. This sequence joins TRBV19 and TRBJ1-1; maybe TRBD1 (6 bases). Trimming took 4 bases from V and 1 from J, leaving 10 bases between them. Germline V gene sequence: CDR1 LNHDA, CDR2 SQIVND (reference sequence). There are 14 residues in the CDR3.

V is TRBV15 and J is TRBJ1-1; 7 nucleotides agree with TRBD1. The CDR3 consists of 16 residues. V dropped 3 bases and J dropped 1; count of bases not matched to a gene: 8. CDR1 LNHNV and CDR2 YYDKDF come from the germline V gene (reference sequence). In DNA, the CDR3 is TGTGCCACCAGCAGTCTCCGAGGGACAGCGAACACTGAAGCTTTCTTT. Translating gives CATSSLRGTANTEAFF.

J is TRBJ2-5 and V is TRBV24-1; D unresolved. In germline, CDR1 is KGHDR, CDR2 SFDVKD. The CDR3 runs to 12 residues. With 0 bases removed from V and 7 bases from J, the gap between germline ends came to 5 bases. The CDR3 spells CATSDLRGTQYF. CDR3 nucleotide sequence: TGTGCCACCAGTGATTTGCGAGGGACCCAGTACTTC.

The chain carries TRBV30 and TRBJ1-2; D remains unclear. The CDR3 loop spans 11 amino acids. Germline V gives CDR1 GTSNPN, CDR2 SVGIG (reference sequence). The ends were cut back, 6 bases at V and 4 bases at J, with 9 bases in the middle. CDR3: CACPVAYGYTF. The CDR3 DNA is TGTGCCTGTCCTGTCGCCTATGGCTACACCTTC.

V and J are TRBV5-4 and TRBJ1-2; 8 bases align to TRBD1. From germline, CDR1 is SGHNT and CDR2 YYREEE (reference sequence). Trimming took 5 bases from V and 5 from J; bases not matched to a gene: 8. The CDR3 covers 14 residues. CDR3 DNA: TGTGCCAGCAGGACTCAGGGGGCGAGATATGGCTACACCTTC. Translation gives CASRTQGARYGYTF. Filled out from reference TRBV5-4 and TRBJ1-2, the complete variable domain reads ETGVTQSPTHLIKTRGQQVTLRCSSQSGHNTVSWYQQALGQGPQFIFQYYREEENGRGNFPPRFSGLQFPNYSSELNVNALELDDSALYLCASRTQGARYGYTFGSGTRLTVV.

The CDR3: CASSPPRTFKGEQYF. CDR3 sequence (DNA): TGTGCCAGCAGCCCACCCCGGACGTTCAAAGGAGAGCAGTACTTC. The chain has TRBV7-9 and TRBJ2-7; D remains ambiguous. The CDR3 is 15 residues long. Germline V lookup: CDR1 SEHNR, CDR2 FQNEAQ (reference sequence). V lost 5 bases, J lost 7 bases, and 21 bases lay in between.

The chain carries TRBV29-1 and TRBJ2-4, with a possible D match to TRBD1 (5 bases). The V and J ends lost 7 bases and 5 bases respectively, with 21 bases between them. Germline V gives CDR1 SQVTM, CDR2 ANQGSEA. CDR3 size: 15 residues. CDR3 in amino acids: CSGHRSLRWENIQYF. The CDR3 bases are TGCAGCGGCCACAGGAGCTTGAGGTGGGAAAACATTCAGTACTTC.

This clone showed up just once. The chain combines TRBV10-2 with TRBJ1-5; D uncertain. The CDR3 consists of 12 residues. Trimming took 4 bases from V and 7 from J, leaving 8 bases between them. Germline CDR1 is WSHSY and CDR2 is SAAADI. This chain's CDR3 is CASSAPLQPQHF. In nucleotides, the CDR3 is TGCGCCAGCAGTGCGCCGCTCCAGCCCCAGCATTTT.

The chain recombines TRBV27 with TRBJ2-3; 10 bases are shared with TRBD1. There are 13 residues in the CDR3. Germline CDR1 reads MNHEY; CDR2 reads SMNVEV (reference sequence). V lost 6 bases to trimming and J lost 11 bases; unmatched junction nucleotides: 8. The CDR3 protein is CASSRGGQGVQYF. DNA of the CDR3: TGTGCCAGCAGCCGTGGAGGACAGGGGGTGCAGTATTTT.

V and J are TRBV19 and TRBJ1-3; 7 nucleotides match TRBD1. The germline V gene has CDR1 LNHDA and CDR2 SQIVND (reference sequence). This CDR3 is 13 amino acids long. V gave up 8 bases and J gave up 2 bases; unmatched junction bases: 3. The CDR3 here is CASRGTAGNTIYF. The CDR3 bases are TGTGCCAGTCGAGGGACAGCTGGAAACACCATATATTTT.

The chain uses TRBV5-6 and TRBJ1-2, with 10 bases matching TRBD1. The V and J ends lost 0 bases and 0 bases, in that order; junction bases with no gene match: 2. The CDR3 is 16 amino acids. Germline V gene data show CDR1 as SGHDT and CDR2 as YYEEEE. The CDR3 DNA reads as TGTGCCAGCAGCTTGGACGACAGGGGGCCTAACTATGGCTACACCTTC. Translating gives CASSLDDRGPNYGYTF.

The V call is TRBV5-1, the J call TRBJ1-1, with D perhaps TRBD1 (6 bases). V lost 3 bases to trimming and J lost 3 bases, with 21 bases between them. Germline V gene data show CDR1 as SGHRS and CDR2 as YFSETQ. The CDR3 loop spans 17 amino acids. For the CDR3, the DNA is TGCGCCAGCAGCTCGAGACCCGGGACACCGAGGGACACTGAAGCTTTCTTT. This translates into CASSSRPGTPRDTEAFF.

This clone was recorded a few times. V and J are TRBV2 and TRBJ2-7; 9 nucleotides match TRBD2. The CDR3 totals 15 residues. J gave up 3 bases and V 2 bases, and 5 bases lay outside the gene matches. Looked up from germline, CDR1 is SNHLY and CDR2 is FYNNEI. The CDR3 coding sequence is TGTGCCAGCAGTGAACGGGCTAGCGGGGTCTACGAGCAGTACTTC. Protein sequence: CASSERASGVYEQYF.

The CDR3 sequence: CASSYATDPLNTEAFF. CDR3 nucleotides: TGTGCCAGCAGTTATGCAACAGATCCCTTGAACACTGAAGCTTTCTTT. The rearrangement links TRBV6-5 to TRBJ1-1; D call uncertain. CDR3 length: 16 residues. The germline V gene encodes CDR1 MNHEY and CDR2 SVGAGI. Trimming shortened V by 3 bases and J by 0 bases, and 14 bases separated the two germline ends.

The rearrangement links TRBV5-6 to TRBJ2-1; D ambiguous. Trimming removed 2 bases from V and 6 bases from J, with 18 bases in between. The CDR3 covers 16 residues. The V gene's germline CDR1 is SGHDT and CDR2 YYEEEE. The CDR3 DNA is TGTGCCAGCAGCTTAGAGGTACTACCGGTGGGCAATGAGCAGTTCTTC. Translation: CASSLEVLPVGNEQFF.